This T cell receptor beta chain was observed in a study of shared clonotypes between healthy human individuals. V lost 11 bases, J lost 5 bases, and 22 bases lay in between. The germline V gene encodes CDR1 MDHEN and CDR2 SYDVKM. The CDR3 covers 14 residues. Method: immunoSEQ multiplex PCR; TCRdb's copy keeps in-frame clones and lacks some. The sample lists approximately 400,000 clones; roughly 96% were seen once. This TCR was recovered from a man aged 25-45 years in good health. The rearrangement joins TRBV28 to TRBJ2-7; a possible D gene is TRBD1 (6 bases). Specimen: memory CD8+ T cells sorted from blood. The subset was: CD45RO+ cells pooled with CCR7-negative TemRA cells. The CDR3 nucleotides read TGTGCCGTTGGGGTCCAGGGGATGTGGGACGAGCAGTACTTC. Its protein product is CAVGVQGMWDEQYF.